Reported below is one T cell receptor (beta chain). The data are from a study of patients and donors after allogeneic stem cell transplantation. Trimming cost V 2 bases and J 0 bases; bases outside gene matches: 3. The CDR3 loop spans 16 amino acids. CDR1 and CDR2 (germline): DFQATT, SNEGSKA (reference sequence). TCRdb reanalysed the RT-PCR reads using MiXCR and keeps one entry per CDR3 protein. The table lists about 150,000 distinct CDR3 sequences, nearly 25% of them singletons. The chain employs TRBV20-1 and TRBJ2-1; 11 bases fit TRBD2. The receptor's source is a human donor who was either an allogeneic HSCT recipient or a stem cell or donor lymphocyte infusion donor (not recorded which). It is not recorded whose cells these are; they may come from a transplant donor. The sequenced sample was blood, either unsorted or a sorted T cell fraction (not recorded which). CDR3 residues: CSARLAGGFSYNEQFF. CDR3 in DNA: TGCAGTGCTAGACTAGCGGGAGGTTTCTCCTACAATGAGCAGTTCTTC.